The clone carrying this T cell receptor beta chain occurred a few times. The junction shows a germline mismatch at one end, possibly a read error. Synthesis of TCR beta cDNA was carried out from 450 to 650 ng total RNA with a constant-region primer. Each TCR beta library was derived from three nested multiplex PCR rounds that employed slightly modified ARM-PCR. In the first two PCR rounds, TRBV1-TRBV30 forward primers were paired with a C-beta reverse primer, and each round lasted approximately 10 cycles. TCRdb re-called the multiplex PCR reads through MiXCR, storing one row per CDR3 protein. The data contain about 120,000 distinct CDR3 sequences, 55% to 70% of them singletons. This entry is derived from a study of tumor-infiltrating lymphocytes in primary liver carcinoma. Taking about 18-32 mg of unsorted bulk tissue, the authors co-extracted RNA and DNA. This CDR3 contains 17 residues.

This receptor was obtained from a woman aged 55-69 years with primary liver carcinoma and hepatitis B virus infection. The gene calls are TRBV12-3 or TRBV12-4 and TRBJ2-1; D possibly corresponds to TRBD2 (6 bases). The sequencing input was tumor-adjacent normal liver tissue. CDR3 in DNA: TGTACCAGCAGTTTATTCGTCGGGACTTGCGGTCGGCGGGAGCAGTTCTTC. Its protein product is CTSSLFVGTCGRREQFF.